This TCR beta chain emerged from a study of blood T cell repertoires in COVID-19. Authors' data handling: Reference gene primer amplification yielded estimated nucleated cell counts. The assay was immunoSEQ multiplex PCR, and TCRdb's table has in-frame clones only and misses some. V, J and clone size reflect that table, while D and trimming were determined from the DNA. The sample yields fewer than 400,000 clones, 85% to 90% seen once. CDR3 length: 16 amino acids. V dropped 2 bases and J dropped 5; count of bases not matched to a gene: 10. Germline V gene data show CDR1 as SGDLS and CDR2 as YYNGEE. The genes are TRBV9 and TRBJ1-1, with 9 bases identical to TRBD1. The clonotype comes from a human donor in a cohort sampled during active COVID-19. Material for sequencing was peripheral blood. The CDR3 here is CASSVQTGGAGTEAFF. DNA of the CDR3: TGTGCCAGCAGCGTTCAAACAGGGGGCGCGGGAACTGAAGCTTTCTTT. Full variable domain (missing parts from reference TRBV9 and TRBJ1-1): DSGVTQTPKHLITATGQRVTLRCSPRSGDLSVYWYQQSLDQGLQFLIQYYNGEERAKGNILERFSAQQFPDLHSELNLSSLELGDSALYFCASSVQTGGAGTEAFFGQGTRLTVV.